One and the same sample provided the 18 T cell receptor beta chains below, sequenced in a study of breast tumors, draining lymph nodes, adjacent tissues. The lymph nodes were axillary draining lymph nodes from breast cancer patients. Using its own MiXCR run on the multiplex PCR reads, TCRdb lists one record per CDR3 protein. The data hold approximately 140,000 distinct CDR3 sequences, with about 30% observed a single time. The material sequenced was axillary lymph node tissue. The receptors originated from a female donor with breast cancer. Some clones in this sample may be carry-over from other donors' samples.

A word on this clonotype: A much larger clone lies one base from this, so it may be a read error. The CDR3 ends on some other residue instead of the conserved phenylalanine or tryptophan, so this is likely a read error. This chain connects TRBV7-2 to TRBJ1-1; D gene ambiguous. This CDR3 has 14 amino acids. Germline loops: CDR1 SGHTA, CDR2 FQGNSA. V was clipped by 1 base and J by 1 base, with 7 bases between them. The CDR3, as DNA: TGTGCCAGCAGCTTAGATCTAGGGAACACTGAAGCTTTCGTT. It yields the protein CASSLDLGNTEAFV.

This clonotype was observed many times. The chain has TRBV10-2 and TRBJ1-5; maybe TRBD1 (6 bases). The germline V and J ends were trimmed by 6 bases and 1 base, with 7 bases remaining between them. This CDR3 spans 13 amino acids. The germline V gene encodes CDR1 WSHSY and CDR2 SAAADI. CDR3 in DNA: TGCGCCAGCAGCGGACAGAGCAATCAGCCCCAGCATTTT. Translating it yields CASSGQSNQPQHF.

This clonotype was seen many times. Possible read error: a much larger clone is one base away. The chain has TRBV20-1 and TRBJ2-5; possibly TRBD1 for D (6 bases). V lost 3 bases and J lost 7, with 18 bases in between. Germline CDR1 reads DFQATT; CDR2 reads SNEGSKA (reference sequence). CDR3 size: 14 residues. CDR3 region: CSASGSDSWATQYF. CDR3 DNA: TGCAGTGCTAGTGGTTCGGACAGCTGGGCGACCCAGTACTTC.

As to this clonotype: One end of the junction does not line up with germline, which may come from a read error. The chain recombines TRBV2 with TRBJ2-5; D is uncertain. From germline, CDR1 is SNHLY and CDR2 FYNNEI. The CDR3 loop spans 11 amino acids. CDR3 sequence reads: CAGSAGETQYF. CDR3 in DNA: TGTGCCGGCAGTGCTGGTGAGACTCAGTACTTC. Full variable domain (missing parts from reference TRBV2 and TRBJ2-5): EPEVTQTPSHQVTQMGQEVILRCVPISNHLYFYWYRQILGQKVEFLVSFYNNEISEKSEIFDDQFSVERPDGSNFTLKIRSTKLEDSAMYFCAGSAGETQYFGPGTRLLVL.

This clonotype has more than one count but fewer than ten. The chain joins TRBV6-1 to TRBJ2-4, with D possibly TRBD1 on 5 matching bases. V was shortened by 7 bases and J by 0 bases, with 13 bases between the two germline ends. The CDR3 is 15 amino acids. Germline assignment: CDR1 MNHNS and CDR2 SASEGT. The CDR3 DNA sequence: TGTGCCAGCAATATGCAGGGTTTAGCCAAAAACATTCAGTACTTC. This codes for CASNMQGLAKNIQYF.

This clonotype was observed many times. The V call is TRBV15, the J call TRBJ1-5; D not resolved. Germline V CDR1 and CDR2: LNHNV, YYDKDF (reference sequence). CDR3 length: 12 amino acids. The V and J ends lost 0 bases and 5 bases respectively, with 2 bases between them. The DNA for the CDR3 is TGTGCCACCAGCAGAGATGATCAGCCCCAGCATTTT. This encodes CATSRDDQPQHF.

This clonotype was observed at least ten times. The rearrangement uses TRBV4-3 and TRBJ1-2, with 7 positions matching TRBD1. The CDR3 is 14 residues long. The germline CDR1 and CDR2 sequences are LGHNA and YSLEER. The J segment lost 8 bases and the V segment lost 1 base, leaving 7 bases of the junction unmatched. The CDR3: CASSQGQGGVGYTF. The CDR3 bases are TGCGCCAGCAGCCAAGGACAGGGCGGCGTCGGCTACACCTTC.

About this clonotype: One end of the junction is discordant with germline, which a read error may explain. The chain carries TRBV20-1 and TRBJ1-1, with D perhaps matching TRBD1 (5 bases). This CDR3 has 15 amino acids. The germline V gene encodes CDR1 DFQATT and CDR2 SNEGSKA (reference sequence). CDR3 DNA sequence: TGCAGTGCTAGAGGATCCGGGACCCGCAACACTGAAGCTCTCTTT. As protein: CSARGSGTRNTEALF.

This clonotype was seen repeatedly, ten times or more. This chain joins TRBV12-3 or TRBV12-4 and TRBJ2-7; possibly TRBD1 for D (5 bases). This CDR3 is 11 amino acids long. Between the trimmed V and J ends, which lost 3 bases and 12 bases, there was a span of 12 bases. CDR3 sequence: CASSLKGPRYF. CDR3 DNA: TGTGCCAGCAGTTTGAAGGGGCCCCGGTACTTC.

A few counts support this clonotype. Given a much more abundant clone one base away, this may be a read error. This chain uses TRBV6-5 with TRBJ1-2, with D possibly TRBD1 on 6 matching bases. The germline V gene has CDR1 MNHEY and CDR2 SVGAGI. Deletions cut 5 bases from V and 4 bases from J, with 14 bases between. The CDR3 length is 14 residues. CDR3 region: CASSPETGSYGYTF. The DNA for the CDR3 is TGTGCCAGCAGTCCGGAAACAGGGAGCTATGGCTACACCTTC.

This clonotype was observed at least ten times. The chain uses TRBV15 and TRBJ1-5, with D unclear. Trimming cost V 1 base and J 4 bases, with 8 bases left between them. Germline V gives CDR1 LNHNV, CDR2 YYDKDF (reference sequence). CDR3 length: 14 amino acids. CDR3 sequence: CATSRGLLNQPQHF. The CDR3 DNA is TGTGCCACCAGCAGAGGGCTTCTGAATCAGCCCCAGCATTTT.

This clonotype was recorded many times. The CDR3 loop reads CASSYSQGTSPLHF. In nucleotides, the CDR3 is TGTGCCAGCAGTTACTCACAGGGTACTTCACCCCTCCACTTT. The chain employs TRBV6-5 and TRBJ1-6; possibly TRBD1 for D (6 bases). The CDR3 is 14 residues long. Germline CDR1 is MNHEY and CDR2 is SVGAGI. Between the trimmed V and J ends, which lost 0 bases and 9 bases, there was a span of 9 bases.

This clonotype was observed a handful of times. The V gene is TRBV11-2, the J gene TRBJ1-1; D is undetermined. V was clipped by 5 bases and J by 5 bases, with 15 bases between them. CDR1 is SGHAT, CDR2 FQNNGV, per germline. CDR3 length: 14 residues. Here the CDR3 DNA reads TGTGCCAGCAGCCCCCGGAAGGGCGGGACTGAAGCTTTCTTT. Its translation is CASSPRKGGTEAFF. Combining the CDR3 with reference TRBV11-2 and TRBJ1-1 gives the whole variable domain EAGVAQSPRYKIIEKRQSVAFWCNPISGHATLYWYQQILGQGPKLLIQFQNNGVVDDSQLPKDRFSAERLKGVDSTLKIQPAKLEDSAVYLCASSPRKGGTEAFFGQGTRLTVV.

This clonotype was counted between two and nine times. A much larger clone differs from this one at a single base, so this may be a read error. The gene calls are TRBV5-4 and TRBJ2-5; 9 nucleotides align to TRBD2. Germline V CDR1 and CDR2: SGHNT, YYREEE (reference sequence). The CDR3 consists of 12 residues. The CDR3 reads CASGRGGETRYF. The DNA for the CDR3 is TGTGCCAGCGGGCGGGGGGGCGAGACCCGGTACTTC.

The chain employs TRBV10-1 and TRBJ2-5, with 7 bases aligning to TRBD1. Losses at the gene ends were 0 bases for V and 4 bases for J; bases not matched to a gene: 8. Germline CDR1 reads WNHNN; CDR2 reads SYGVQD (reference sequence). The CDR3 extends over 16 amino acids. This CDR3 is CASSESSRQGRETQYF. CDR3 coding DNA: TGCGCCAGCAGTGAGTCGAGTCGACAGGGACGAGAGACCCAGTACTTC.

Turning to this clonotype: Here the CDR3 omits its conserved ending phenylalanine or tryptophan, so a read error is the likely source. The CDR3 nucleotides are TGTGCCAGTAGTAGGTCCGGTCGTGGGGACAGTCAGCCCCAGCATTCT. Amino acid sequence: CASSRSGRGDSQPQHS. V gene TRBV19 combines with J gene TRBJ1-5; 7 bases line up with TRBD1. The germline V gene encodes CDR1 LNHDA and CDR2 SQIVND (reference sequence). Trimming took 4 bases from V and 6 from J; bases not matched to a gene: 12. CDR3 length: 16 residues.

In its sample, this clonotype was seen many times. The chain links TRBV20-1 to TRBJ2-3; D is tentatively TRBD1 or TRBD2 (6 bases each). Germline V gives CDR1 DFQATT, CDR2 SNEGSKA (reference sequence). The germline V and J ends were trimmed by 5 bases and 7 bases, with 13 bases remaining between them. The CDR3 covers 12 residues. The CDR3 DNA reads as TGCAGTGCTCTGGGGGCGGGACATACGCAGTATTTT. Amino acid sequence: CSALGAGHTQYF.

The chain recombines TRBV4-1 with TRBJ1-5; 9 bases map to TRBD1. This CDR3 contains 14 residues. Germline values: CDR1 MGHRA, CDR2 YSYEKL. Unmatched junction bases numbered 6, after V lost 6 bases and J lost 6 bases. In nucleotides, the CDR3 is TGCGCCAGCAGAGGACAGGGGTACACTCAGCCCCAGCATTTT. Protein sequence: CASRGQGYTQPQHF.